Listed here are 15 T cell receptor beta chains from one sample, sequenced in a study of CXCR3-negative and CXCR3-positive naive CD8 T cells. Findings of the study overall: Comparison of naive cells showed more hydrophobic TRB CDR3s in CXCR3-positive than in CXCR3-negative naive cells.

The authors made the TRB cDNA libraries by 5' RACE using UMI labels. With the 5' RACE reads reprocessed, TCRdb shows one record per CDR3 protein and no DNA. Reported are about 150,000 distinct CDR3 sequences; the ten largest clones contain 0.41%. No cognate antigen is known for these TCRs. The sequenced sample consisted of naive CXCR3+ CD8+ T cells from blood. Subset: CD45RO-CCR7+CD27+CD95- naive CD8+ T cells expressing CXCR3 (TNR3+). Source of these receptors: a human donor in good health. Some clones in this sample may be carry-over from other donors' samples.

The CDR3 here is CASSPGTGGVETQYF. The chain recombines TRBV7-3 with TRBJ2-5; TCRdb's D call of TRBD1 is untestable without DNA. Germline V gene lookup returns CDR1 SGHTA and CDR2 FQGTGA. This CDR3 has 15 amino acids.

The J gene is TRBJ1-2, the V gene TRBV10-2. There are 13 residues in the CDR3. Germline V CDR1 and CDR2: WSHSY, SAAADI. Here the CDR3 reads CASIGGSDYGYTF.

The chain has TRBV25-1 and TRBJ2-5. The CDR3 is 12 residues long. Germline-derived CDR1 and CDR2 are MGHDK and SYGVNS. This chain's CDR3 is CASSESRETQYF. The variable domain in full, completed from reference TRBV25-1 and TRBJ2-5, reads EADIYQTPRYLVIGTGKKITLECSQTMGHDKMYWYQQDPGMELHLIHYSYGVNSTEKGDLSSESTVSRIRTEHFPLTLESARPSHTSQYLCASSESRETQYFGPGTRLLVL.

The chain is built from TRBV6-5 and TRBJ1-1; TCRdb outputs TRBD1, but without DNA this stays unchecked. Germline CDR1 and CDR2: MNHEY and SVGAGI. The CDR3 is 14 amino acids. CDR3 protein: CASSGTPRHTEAFF.

This rearrangement joins TRBV5-4 to TRBJ2-1; TCRdb lists TRBD2, though no DNA is available to test this call. Germline CDR1 is SGHNT and CDR2 is YYREEE (reference sequence). The CDR3 extends over 14 amino acids. CDR3 region: CASSPRLAYNEQFF.

This chain uses TRBV7-9 with TRBJ2-1; TCRdb's D call, TRBD1, is unchecked because there is no DNA. Germline V gene data show CDR1 as SEHNR and CDR2 as FQNEAQ (reference sequence). This CDR3 is built from 14 residues. CDR3 protein: CASSSGRLGNEQFF.

The chain recombines TRBV30 with TRBJ1-2; TCRdb returns TRBD1, unconfirmable since there is no DNA. The CDR3 length is 15 residues. Per the germline V gene, CDR1 is GTSNPN and CDR2 is SVGIG (reference sequence). The CDR3: CAWSDPRQGIFGYTF.

The chain is built from TRBV27 and TRBJ2-1; the TRBD1 assignment by TCRdb is unverifiable without DNA. Germline lookup yields CDR1 MNHEY and CDR2 SMNVEV (reference sequence). The CDR3 runs to 16 residues. The CDR3 loop is CASSLSGTGIVNEQFF.

The rearrangement uses TRBV12-3 or TRBV12-4 and TRBJ2-3; TCRdb lists TRBD1, though no DNA is available to test this call. This CDR3 contains 13 residues. CDR3 sequence: CASSLPPGDTQYF.

This sequence joins TRBV29-1 and TRBJ2-1; TCRdb selects TRBD2, and the lack of DNA leaves this call unchecked. The CDR3 extends over 14 amino acids. Germline values: CDR1 SQVTM, CDR2 ANQGSEA. The CDR3 sequence is CSVQRGLLLDEQFF.

The chain is built from TRBV7-9 and TRBJ1-2; TCRdb's D call, TRBD1, is unchecked because there is no DNA. Germline assignment: CDR1 SEHNR and CDR2 FQNEAQ (reference sequence). The CDR3 is made up of 16 amino acids. CDR3 region: CASSLQPRQGLRGYTF. Full variable domain (missing parts from reference TRBV7-9 and TRBJ1-2): DTGVSQNPRHKITKRGQNVTFRCDPISEHNRLYWYRQTLGQGPEFLTYFQNEAQLEKSRLLSDRFSAERPKGSFSTLEIQRTEQGDSAMYLCASSLQPRQGLRGYTFGSGTRLTVV.

The chain's CDR3 is CASSLGQGYEQHF. The gene calls are TRBV5-1 and TRBJ2-7; TCRdb picks TRBD1, but there is no DNA to check that call. The CDR3 has 13 amino acids. CDR1 SGHRS and CDR2 YFSETQ come from the germline V gene.

This chain's CDR3 is CSARDEGNGNTEAFF. The chain combines TRBV20-1 with TRBJ1-1; TCRdb names TRBD1, which stays unverified in the absence of DNA. CDR3 length equals 15 residues. Germline V lookup: CDR1 DFQATT, CDR2 SNEGSKA (reference sequence).

The chain couples TRBV4-1 to TRBJ1-5. The CDR3 totals 12 residues. Germline values: CDR1 MGHRA, CDR2 YSYEKL. CDR3 region: CASSQLGQPQHF.

The chain uses TRBV7-8 and TRBJ2-2; as DNA is missing, the TRBD2 call by TCRdb cannot be tested. The germline V gene has CDR1 SGHVS and CDR2 FQNEAQ. CDR3 size: 17 residues. CDR3 region: CASSPTSSGKNTGELFF.